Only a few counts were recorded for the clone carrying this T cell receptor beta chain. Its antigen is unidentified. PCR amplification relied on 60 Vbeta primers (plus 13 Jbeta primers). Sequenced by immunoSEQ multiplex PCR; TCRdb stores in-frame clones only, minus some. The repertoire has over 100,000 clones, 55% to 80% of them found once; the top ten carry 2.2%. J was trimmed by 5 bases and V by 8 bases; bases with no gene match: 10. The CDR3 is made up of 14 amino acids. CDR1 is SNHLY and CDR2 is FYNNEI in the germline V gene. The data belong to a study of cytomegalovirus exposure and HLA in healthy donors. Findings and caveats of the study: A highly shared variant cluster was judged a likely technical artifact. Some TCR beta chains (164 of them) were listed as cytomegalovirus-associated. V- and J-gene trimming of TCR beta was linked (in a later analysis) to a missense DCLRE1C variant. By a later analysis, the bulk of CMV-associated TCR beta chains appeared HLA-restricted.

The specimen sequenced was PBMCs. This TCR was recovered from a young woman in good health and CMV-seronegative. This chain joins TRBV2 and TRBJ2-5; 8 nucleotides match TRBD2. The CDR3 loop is CASSGAGDWETQYF. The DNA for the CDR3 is TGTGCCAGCTCGGGAGCGGGGGATTGGGAGACCCAGTACTTC.